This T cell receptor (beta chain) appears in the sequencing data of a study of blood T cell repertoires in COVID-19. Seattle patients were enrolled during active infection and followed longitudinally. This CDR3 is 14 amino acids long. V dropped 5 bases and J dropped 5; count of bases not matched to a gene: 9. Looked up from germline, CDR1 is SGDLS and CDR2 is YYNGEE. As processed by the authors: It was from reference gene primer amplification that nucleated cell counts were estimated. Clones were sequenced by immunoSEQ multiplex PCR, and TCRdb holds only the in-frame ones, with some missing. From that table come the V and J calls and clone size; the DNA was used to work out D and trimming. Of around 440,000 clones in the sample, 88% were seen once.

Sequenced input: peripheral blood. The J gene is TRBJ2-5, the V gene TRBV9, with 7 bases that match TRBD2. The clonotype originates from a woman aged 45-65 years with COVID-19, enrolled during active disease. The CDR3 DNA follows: TGTGCCAGCAGTGGGAGCGGGGCCCGGGAGACCCAGTACTTC. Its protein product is CASSGSGARETQYF.